This TCR beta chain comes out of a study of post-analysis software for immune sequencing data. Study-wide findings and caveats: Batch-mates among the samples co-clustered strongly by F measure. Four or five TRBV segments occurring more often in patients than controls included TRBV5-6, TRBV5-1 and TRBV20-1. Multiple sclerosis patients showed significantly lower normalized Chao1 diversity than controls did.

With respect to this clonotype: Its specificity is unknown.

Per the germline V gene, CDR1 is SGHVS and CDR2 is FNYEAQ. Germline trimming cut 5 bases from V and 3 bases from J; bases unmatched to any gene: 7. This CDR3 is 15 amino acids long. Unique molecular identifiers were present in the TCR beta cDNA libraries. Each CDR3 protein is one row after TCRdb ran MiXCR on the PCR reads. The data show roughly 160,000 distinct CDR3 sequences, under 40% seen once. This receptor was obtained from a girl aged 5-17 years with multiple sclerosis. The chain recombines TRBV7-6 with TRBJ2-7; 10 bases match TRBD2. The source was blood, collected after autologous hematopoietic stem cell transplantation. The CDR3 coding sequence is TGTGCCAGCAGCCCTTTAGCGGGAGGAATCTACGAGCAGTACTTC. Protein product: CASSPLAGGIYEQYF.